This entry describes one TCR beta chain. Its antigen is as yet unknown. A much larger clone lies a single base off, so this may be a read error. Amplified TCR beta CDR3 regions were obtained using RNA transcripts as template. HTBI-primed first-round RT-PCR preceded second-round multiplex PCR. TCRdb re-called the multiplex PCR reads through MiXCR, storing one row per CDR3 protein. The top ten clones hold roughly 46% of a sample with about 740,000 distinct CDR3 sequences, roughly 41% of them seen once. This specimen belongs to a study of Graves' ophthalmopathy and Graves' hyperthyroidism. Per germline, CDR1 SGHRS and CDR2 YFSETQ. This CDR3 region has 13 residues. Trimming took 0 bases from V and 10 from J, leaving 13 bases between them. Study-wide findings and caveats: Blood was where most expanded thyroid clonotypes above 0.001 frequency also turned up. The model forecast ophthalmopathy progression, reaching 60% to 71% sensitivity and around 75% specificity.

In donors with ophthalmopathy, activity was moderate-to-severe, with CAS ≥3, NOSPECS ≥4 and duration under 3 months. The chain joins TRBV5-1 to TRBJ1-1, with D possibly TRBD1 on 5 matching bases. Sequenced input: peripheral blood. The sequence was collected from an adult man with Graves' ophthalmopathy. The CDR3 region is CASSLVMGTAAFF. In nucleotides, the CDR3 is TGCGCCAGCAGCTTGGTTATGGGGACGGCAGCTTTCTTT.